The clone carrying this TCR beta chain has at least ten counts. Researchers attached unique molecular identifiers to individual cDNA molecules. One entry per CDR3 protein results from TCRdb running MiXCR on the 5' RACE reads. The sample records 40,000 or so distinct CDR3 sequences, approximately 5.9% being singletons. The data derive from a study of early T cells in non-severe SARS-CoV-2 infection. This CDR3 has 14 residues. V was clipped by 6 bases and J by 6 bases; unmatched bases: 5. The V gene's germline CDR1 is MNHEY and CDR2 SVGAGI. The material was whole blood, obtained at baseline. The genes are TRBV6-5 and TRBJ1-4, with TRBD1 matching 9 bases. This receptor was identified in an adult who was a healthcare worker with PCR-confirmed SARS-CoV-2 infection or an uninfected control (not recorded which). The CDR3 reads CASRNRGLYEKLFF. CDR3 nucleotide sequence: TGTGCCAGCAGGAACAGGGGGCTGTATGAAAAACTGTTTTTT.